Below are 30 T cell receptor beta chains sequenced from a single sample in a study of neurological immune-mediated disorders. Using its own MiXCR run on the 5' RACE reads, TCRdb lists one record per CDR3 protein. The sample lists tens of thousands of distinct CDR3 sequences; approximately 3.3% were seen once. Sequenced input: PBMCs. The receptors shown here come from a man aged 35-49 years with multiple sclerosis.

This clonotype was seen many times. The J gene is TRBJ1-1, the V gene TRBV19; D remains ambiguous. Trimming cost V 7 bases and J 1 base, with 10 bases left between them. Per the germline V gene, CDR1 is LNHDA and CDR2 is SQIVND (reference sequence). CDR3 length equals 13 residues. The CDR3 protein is CASTNGRNTEAFF. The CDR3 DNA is TGTGCCAGTACCAACGGTAGGAACACTGAAGCTTTCTTT.

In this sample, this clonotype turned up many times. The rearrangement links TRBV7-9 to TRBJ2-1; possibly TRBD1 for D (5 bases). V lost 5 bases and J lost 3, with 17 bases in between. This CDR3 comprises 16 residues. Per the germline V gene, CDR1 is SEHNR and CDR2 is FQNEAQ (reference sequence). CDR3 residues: CASSPPLGQGYNEQFF. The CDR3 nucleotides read TGTGCCAGCAGCCCACCGTTGGGGCAGGGCTACAATGAGCAGTTCTTC.

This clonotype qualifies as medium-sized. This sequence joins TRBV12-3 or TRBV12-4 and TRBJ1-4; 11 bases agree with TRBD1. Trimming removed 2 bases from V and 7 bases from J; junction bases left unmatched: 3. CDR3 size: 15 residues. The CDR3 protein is CASSLRGQGGEKLFF. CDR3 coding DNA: TGTGCCAGCAGTTTAAGGGGACAGGGGGGTGAAAAACTGTTTTTT.

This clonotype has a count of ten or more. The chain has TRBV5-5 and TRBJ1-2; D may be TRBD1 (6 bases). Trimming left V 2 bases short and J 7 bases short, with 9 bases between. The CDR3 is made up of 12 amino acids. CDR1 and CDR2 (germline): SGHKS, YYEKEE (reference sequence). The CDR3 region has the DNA TGTGCCAGCAGCTTTGGGGGGCTTGGCTACACCTTC. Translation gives CASSFGGLGYTF.

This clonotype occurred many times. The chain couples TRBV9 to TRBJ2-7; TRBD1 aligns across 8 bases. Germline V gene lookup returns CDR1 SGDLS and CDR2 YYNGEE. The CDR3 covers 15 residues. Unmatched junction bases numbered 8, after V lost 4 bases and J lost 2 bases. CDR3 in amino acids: CASSLGQGLTYEQYF. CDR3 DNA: TGTGCCAGCAGCCTCGGACAGGGACTTACCTACGAGCAGTACTTC. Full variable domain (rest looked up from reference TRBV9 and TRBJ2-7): DSGVTQTPKHLITATGQRVTLRCSPRSGDLSVYWYQQSLDQGLQFLIQYYNGEERAKGNILERFSAQQFPDLHSELNLSSLELGDSALYFCASSLGQGLTYEQYFGPGTRLTVT.

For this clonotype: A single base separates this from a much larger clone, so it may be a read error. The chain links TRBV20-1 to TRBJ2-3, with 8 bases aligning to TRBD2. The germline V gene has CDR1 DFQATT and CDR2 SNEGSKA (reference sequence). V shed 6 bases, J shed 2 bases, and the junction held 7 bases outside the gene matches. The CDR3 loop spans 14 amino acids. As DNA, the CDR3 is TGCAGTGCCCAAATAGCGGGAAACACAGATACGCAGTATTTT. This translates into CSAQIAGNTDTQYF.

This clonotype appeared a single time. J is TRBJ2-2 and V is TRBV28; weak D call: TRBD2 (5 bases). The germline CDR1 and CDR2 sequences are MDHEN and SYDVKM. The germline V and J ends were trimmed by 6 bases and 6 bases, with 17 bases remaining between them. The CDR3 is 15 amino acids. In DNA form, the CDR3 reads TGTGCCAGCAGAAGCCCCCCGGAGGTCGCCGGGGAGCTGTTTTTT. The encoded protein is CASRSPPEVAGELFF.

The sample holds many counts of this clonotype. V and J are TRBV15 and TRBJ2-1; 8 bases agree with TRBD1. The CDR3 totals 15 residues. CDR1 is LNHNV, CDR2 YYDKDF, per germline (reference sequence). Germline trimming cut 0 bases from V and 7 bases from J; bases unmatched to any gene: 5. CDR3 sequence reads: CATSRDARGQNEQFF. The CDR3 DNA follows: TGTGCCACCAGCAGAGATGCCAGGGGGCAAAATGAGCAGTTCTTC. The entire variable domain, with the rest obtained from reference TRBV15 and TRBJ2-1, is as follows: DAMVIQNPRYQVTQFGKPVTLSCSQTLNHNVMYWYQQKSSQAPKLLFHYYDKDFNNEADTPDNFQSRRPNTSFCFLDIRSPGLGDTAMYLCATSRDARGQNEQFFGPGTRLTVL.

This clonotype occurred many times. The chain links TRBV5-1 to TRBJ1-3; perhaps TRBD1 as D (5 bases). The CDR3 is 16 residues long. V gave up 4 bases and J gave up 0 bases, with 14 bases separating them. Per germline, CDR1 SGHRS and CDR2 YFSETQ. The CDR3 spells CASSPPTGGSGNTIYF. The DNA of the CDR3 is TGCGCCAGCAGCCCCCCCACGGGGGGCTCTGGAAACACCATATATTTT.

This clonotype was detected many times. The CDR3 reads CASSLGGPGETQYF. CDR3 coding DNA: TGTGCCAGCAGCCTAGGGGGTCCCGGAGAGACCCAGTACTTC. The V gene is TRBV12-3 or TRBV12-4, the J gene TRBJ2-5, with a possible D match to TRBD1 (6 bases). Trimming cost V 6 bases and J 4 bases, with 15 bases left between them. This CDR3 has 14 amino acids.

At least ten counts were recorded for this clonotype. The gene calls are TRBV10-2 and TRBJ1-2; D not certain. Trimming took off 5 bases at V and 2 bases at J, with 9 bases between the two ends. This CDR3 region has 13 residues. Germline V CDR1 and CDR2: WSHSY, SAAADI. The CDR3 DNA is TGCGCCAGCAGTAAACGGGAGAACTATGGCTACACCTTC. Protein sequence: CASSKRENYGYTF.

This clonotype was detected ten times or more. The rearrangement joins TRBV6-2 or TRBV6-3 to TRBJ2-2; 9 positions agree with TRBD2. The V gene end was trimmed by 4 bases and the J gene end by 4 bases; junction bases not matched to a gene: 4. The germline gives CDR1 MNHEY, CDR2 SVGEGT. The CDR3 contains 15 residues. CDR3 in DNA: TGTGCCAGCAGTTCGGGACTAGCTTTCACCGGGGAGCTGTTTTTT. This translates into CASSSGLAFTGELFF.

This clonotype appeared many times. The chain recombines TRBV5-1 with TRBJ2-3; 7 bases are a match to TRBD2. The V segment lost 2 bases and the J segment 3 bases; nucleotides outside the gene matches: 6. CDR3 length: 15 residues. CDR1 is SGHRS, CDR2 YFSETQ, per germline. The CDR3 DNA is TGCGCCAGCAGCTTAAGCGGGGTTGAAACAGATACGCAGTATTTT. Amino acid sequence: CASSLSGVETDTQYF.

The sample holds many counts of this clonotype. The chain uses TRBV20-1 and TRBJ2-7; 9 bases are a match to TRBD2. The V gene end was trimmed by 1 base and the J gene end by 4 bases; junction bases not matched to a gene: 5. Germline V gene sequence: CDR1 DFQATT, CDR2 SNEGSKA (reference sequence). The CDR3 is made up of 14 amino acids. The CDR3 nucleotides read TGCAGTGCTAGAGGAGCGGGGGGACAATACGAGCAGTACTTC. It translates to CSARGAGGQYEQYF.

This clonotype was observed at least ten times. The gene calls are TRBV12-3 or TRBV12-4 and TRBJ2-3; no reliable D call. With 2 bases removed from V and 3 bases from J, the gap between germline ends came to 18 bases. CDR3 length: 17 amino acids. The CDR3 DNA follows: TGTGCCAGCAGTTTATCGAGCTTGGGTGGTGGGACAGATACGCAGTATTTT. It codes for CASSLSSLGGGTDTQYF.

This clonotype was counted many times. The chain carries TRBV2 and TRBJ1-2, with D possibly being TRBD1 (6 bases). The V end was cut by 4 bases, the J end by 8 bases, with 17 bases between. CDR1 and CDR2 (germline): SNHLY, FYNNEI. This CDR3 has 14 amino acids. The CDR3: CASSVGGARGGYTF. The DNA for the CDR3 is TGTGCCAGCAGTGTCGGGGGGGCCCGAGGAGGCTACACCTTC.

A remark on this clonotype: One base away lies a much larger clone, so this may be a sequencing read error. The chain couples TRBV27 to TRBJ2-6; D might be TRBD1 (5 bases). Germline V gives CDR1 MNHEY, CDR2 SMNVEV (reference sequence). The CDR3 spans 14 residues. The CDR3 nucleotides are TGTGCCAGTAAACCAAACTCTGGGGCCAAAGTCCTGACTTTC. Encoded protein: CASKPNSGAKVLTF. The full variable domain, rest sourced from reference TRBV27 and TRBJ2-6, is EAQVTQNPRYLITVTGKKLTVTCSQNMNHEYMSWYRQDPGLGLRQIYYSMNVEVTDKGDVPEGYKVSRKEKRNFPLILESPSPNQTSLYFCASKPNSGAKVLTFGAGSRLTVL.

The CDR3 sequence is CASSQSRLNNQPQHF. The CDR3 DNA is TGTGCCAGCAGCCAGTCCCGGCTAAACAATCAGCCCCAGCATTTT. This rearrangement joins TRBV3-1 to TRBJ1-5; D is undetermined. V was clipped by 3 bases and J by 3 bases, with 12 bases between them. This CDR3 comprises 15 residues. Germline V gene lookup returns CDR1 LGHDT and CDR2 YNNKEL (reference sequence).

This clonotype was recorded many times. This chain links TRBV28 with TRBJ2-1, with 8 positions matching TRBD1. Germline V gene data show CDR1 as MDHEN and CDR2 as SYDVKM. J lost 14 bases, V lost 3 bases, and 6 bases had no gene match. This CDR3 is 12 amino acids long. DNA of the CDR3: TGTGCCAGCAGTTTCTCGGGACAGGTTAAGTTCTTC. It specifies CASSFSGQVKFF.

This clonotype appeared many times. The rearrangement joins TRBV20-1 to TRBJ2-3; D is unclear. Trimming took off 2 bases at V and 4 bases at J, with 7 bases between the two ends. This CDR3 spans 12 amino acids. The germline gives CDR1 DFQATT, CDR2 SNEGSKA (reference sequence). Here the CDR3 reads CSARRSADTQYF. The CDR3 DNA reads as TGCAGTGCTAGAAGATCAGCAGATACGCAGTATTTT.

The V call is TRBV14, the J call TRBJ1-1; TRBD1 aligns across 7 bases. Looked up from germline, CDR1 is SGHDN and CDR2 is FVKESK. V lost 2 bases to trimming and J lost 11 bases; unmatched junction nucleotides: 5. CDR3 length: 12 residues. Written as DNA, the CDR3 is TGTGCCAGCAGCCAATTGACAGGGAAGGCTTTCTTT. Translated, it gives CASSQLTGKAFF. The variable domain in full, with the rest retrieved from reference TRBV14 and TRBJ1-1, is EAGVTQFPSHSVIEKGQTVTLRCDPISGHDNLYWYRRVMGKEIKFLLHFVKESKQDESGMPNNRFLAERTGGTYSTLKVQPAELEDSGVYFCASSQLTGKAFFGQGTRLTVV.

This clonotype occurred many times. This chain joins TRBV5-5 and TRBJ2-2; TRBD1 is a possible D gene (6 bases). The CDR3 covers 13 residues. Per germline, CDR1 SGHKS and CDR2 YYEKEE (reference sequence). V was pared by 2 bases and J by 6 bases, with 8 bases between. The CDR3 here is CASSLQGSGELFF. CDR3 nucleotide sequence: TGTGCCAGCAGCTTACAGGGTTCCGGGGAGCTGTTTTTT. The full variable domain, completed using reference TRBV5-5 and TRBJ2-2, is DAGVTQSPTHLIKTRGQQVTLRCSPISGHKSVSWYQQVLGQGPQFIFQYYEKEERGRGNFPDRFSARQFPNYSSELNVNALLLGDSALYLCASSLQGSGELFFGEGSRLTVL.

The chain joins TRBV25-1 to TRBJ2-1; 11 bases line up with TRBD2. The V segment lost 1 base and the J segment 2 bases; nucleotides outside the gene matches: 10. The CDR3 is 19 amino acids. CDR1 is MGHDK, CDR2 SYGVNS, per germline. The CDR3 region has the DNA TGTGCCAGCAGTGAATCCGGGCTAGCGGGGGGATCGGCCTACAATGAGCAGTTCTTC. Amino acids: CASSESGLAGGSAYNEQFF.

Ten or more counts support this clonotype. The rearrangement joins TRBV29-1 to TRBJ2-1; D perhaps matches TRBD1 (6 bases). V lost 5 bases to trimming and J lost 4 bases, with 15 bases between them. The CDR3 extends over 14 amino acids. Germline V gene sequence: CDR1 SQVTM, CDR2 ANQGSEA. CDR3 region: CSVKPPGDYNEQFF. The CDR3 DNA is TGCAGCGTTAAACCCCCAGGGGATTACAATGAGCAGTTCTTC.

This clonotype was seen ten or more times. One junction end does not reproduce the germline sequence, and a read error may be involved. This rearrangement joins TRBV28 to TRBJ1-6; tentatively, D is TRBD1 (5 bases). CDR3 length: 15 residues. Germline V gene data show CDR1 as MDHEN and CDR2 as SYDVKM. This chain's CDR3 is CASGRQLLYNSPLNF. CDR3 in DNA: TGTGCCAGCGGTCGACAGTTACTCTATAATTCACCCCTCAACTTT. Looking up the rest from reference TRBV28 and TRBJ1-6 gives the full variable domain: DVKVTQSSRYLVKRTGEKVFLECVQDMDHENMFWYRQDPGLGLRLIYFSYDVKMKEKGDIPEGYSVSREKKERFSLILESASTNQTSMYLCASGRQLLYNSPLNFGNGTRLTVT.

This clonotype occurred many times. The CDR3 DNA is TGTGCCAGCAGCTTGAACAGTCAAGAGACCCAGTACTTC. Amino acid sequence: CASSLNSQETQYF. The V call is TRBV7-2, the J call TRBJ2-5, with D uncertain. The V and J ends lost 3 bases and 2 bases respectively, with 7 bases between them. CDR1 and CDR2 from the germline V gene are SGHTA and FQGNSA. The CDR3 has 13 residues.

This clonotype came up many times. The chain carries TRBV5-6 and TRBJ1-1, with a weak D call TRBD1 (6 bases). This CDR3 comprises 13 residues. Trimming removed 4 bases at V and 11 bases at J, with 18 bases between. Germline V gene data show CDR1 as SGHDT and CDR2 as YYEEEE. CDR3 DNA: TGTGCCAGCAGCGGGGCAGGACAGTTAACTGCTTTCTTT. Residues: CASSGAGQLTAFF.

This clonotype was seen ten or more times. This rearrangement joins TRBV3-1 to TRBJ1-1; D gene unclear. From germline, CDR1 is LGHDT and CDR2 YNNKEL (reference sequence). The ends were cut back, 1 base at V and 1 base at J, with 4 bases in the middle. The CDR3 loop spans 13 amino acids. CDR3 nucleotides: TGTGCCAGCAGCCAAGTACAGAACACTGAAGCTTTCTTT. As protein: CASSQVQNTEAFF. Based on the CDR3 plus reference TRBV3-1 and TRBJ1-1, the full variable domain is DTAVSQTPKYLVTQMGNDKSIKCEQNLGHDTMYWYKQDSKKFLKIMFSYNNKELIINETVPNRFSPKSPDKAHLNLHINSLELGDSAVYFCASSQVQNTEAFFGQGTRLTVV.

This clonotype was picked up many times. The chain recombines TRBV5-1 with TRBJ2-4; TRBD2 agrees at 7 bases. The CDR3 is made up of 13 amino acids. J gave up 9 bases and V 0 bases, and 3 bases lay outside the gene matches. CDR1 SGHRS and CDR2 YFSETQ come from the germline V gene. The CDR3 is CASSLVTGGIQYF. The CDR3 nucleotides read TGCGCCAGCAGCTTGGTTACGGGGGGCATTCAGTACTTC.

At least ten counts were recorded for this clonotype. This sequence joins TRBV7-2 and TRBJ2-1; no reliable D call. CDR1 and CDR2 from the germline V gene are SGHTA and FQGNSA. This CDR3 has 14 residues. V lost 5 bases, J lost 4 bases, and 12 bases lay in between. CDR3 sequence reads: CASSPPFSYNEQFF. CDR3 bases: TGTGCCAGCAGCCCTCCCTTTAGTTACAATGAGCAGTTCTTC.